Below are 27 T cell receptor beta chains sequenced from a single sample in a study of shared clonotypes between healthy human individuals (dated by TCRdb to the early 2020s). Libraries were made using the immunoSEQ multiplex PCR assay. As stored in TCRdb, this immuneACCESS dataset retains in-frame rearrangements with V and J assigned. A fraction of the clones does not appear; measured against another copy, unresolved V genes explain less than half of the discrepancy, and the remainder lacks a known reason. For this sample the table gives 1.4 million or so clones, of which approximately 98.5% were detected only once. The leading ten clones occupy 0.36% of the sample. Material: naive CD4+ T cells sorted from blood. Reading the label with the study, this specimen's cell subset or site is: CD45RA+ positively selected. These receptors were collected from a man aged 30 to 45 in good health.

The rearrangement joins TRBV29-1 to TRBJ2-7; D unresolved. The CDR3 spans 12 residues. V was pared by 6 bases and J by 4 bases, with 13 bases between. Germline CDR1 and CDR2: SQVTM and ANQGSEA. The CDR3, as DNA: TGCAGCGTGCACGTGGCATCGTACGAGCAGTACTTC. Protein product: CSVHVASYEQYF.

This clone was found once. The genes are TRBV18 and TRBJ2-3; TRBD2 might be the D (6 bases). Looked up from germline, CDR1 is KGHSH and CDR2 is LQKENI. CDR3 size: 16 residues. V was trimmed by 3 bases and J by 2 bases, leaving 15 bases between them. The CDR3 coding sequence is TGTGCCAGCTCACCTTTGGGGTCGGGGGTCACAGATACGCAGTATTTT. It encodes CASSPLGSGVTDTQYF.

CDR3 coding DNA: TGTGCCAGTACCGCGGGAGCCCGGGGGAAAAACATTCAGTACTTC. Translating gives CASTAGARGKNIQYF. The J gene is TRBJ2-4, the V gene TRBV5-4, with 7 bases identical to TRBD2. After removal of 8 bases from V and 4 bases from J, the junction contained 12 bases not matched to a gene. Germline values: CDR1 SGHNT, CDR2 YYREEE (reference sequence). This CDR3 is built from 15 residues.

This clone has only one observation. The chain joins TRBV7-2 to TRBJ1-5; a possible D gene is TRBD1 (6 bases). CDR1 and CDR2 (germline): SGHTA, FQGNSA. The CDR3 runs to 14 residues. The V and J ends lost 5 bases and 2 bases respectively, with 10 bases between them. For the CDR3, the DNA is TGTGCCAGCAGCGAACAGGGCCGCAATCAGCCCCAGCATTTT. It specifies CASSEQGRNQPQHF.

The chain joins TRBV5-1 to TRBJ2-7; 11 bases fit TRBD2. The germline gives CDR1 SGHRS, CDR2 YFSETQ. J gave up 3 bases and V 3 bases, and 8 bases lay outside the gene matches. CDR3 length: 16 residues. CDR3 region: CASSSGTSGALYEQYF. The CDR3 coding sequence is TGCGCCAGCAGCTCAGGGACTAGCGGCGCCCTCTACGAGCAGTACTTC.

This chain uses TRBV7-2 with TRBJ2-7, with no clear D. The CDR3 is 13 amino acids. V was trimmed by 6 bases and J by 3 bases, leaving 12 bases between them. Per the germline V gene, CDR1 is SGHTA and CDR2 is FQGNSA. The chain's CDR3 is CASSSRASYEQYF. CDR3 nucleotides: TGTGCCAGCAGTTCCCGGGCTAGCTACGAGCAGTACTTC.

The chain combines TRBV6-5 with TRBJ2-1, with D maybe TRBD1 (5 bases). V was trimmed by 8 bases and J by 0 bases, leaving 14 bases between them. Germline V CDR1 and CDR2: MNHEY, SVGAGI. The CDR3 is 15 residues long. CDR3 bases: TGTGCCAGCCTGGGGCGGTTCAGCTCCTACAATGAGCAGTTCTTC. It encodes CASLGRFSSYNEQFF.

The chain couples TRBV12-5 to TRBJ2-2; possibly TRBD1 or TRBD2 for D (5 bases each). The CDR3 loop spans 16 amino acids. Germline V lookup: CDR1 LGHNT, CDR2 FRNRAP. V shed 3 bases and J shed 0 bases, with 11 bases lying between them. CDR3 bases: TGTGCTAGTGGTTTTTGGGACCTAGCGAACACCGGGGAGCTGTTTTTT. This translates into CASGFWDLANTGELFF.

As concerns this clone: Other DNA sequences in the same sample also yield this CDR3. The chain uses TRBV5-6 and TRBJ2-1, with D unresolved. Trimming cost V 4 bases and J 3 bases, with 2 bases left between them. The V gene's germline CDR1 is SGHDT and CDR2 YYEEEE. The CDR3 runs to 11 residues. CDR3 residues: CASSLYNEQFF. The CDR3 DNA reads TGTGCCAGCAGCCTCTACAATGAGCAGTTCTTC.

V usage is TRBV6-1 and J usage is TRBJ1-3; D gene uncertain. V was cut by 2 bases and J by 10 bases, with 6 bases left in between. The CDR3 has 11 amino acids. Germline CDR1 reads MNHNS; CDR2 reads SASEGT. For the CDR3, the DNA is TGTGCCAGCAGTGAATCCTGGACCATATATTTT. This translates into CASSESWTIYF.

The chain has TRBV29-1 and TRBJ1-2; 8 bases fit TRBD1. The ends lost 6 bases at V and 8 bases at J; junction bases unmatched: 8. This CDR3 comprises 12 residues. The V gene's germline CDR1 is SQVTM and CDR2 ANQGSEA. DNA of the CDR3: TGCAGCGTCTTAGCAGGGGGCGGCGGCTACACCTTC. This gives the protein CSVLAGGGGYTF.

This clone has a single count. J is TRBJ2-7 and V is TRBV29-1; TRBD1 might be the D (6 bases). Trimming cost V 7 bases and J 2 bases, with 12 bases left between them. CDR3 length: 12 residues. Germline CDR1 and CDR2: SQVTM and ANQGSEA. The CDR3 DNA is TGCAGCGGGGGGACAAACCCCTACGAGCAGTACTTC. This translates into CSGGTNPYEQYF.

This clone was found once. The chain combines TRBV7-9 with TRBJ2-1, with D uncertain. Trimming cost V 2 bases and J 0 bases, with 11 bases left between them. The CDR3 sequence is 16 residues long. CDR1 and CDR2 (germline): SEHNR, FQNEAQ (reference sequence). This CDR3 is CASSLQQGFSYNEQFF. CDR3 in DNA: TGTGCCAGCAGCTTACAGCAAGGGTTCTCCTACAATGAGCAGTTCTTC.

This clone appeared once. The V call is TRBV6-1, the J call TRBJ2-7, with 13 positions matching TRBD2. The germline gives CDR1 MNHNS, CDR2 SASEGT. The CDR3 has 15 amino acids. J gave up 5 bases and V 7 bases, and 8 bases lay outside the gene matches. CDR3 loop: CASTKLAGGPNEQYF. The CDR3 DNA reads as TGTGCCAGCACCAAACTAGCGGGAGGGCCCAACGAGCAGTACTTC.

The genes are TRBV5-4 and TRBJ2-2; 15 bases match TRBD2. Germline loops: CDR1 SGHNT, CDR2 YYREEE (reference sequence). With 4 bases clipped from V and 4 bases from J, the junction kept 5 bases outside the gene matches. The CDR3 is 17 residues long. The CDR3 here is CASSPGLAGGGTGELFF. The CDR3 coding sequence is TGTGCCAGCAGCCCGGGACTAGCGGGAGGAGGCACCGGGGAGCTGTTTTTT.

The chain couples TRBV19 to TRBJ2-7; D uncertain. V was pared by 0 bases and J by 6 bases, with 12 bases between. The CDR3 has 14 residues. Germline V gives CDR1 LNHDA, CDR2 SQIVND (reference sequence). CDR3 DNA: TGTGCCAGTAGTATAGATCCCGGATTGAGCGAGCAGTACTTC. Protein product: CASSIDPGLSEQYF.

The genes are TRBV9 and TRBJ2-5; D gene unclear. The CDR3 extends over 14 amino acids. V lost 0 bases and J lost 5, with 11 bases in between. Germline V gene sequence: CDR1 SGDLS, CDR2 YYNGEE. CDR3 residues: CASSVGSHRETQYF. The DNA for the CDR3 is TGTGCCAGCAGCGTAGGCAGCCATAGGGAGACCCAGTACTTC.

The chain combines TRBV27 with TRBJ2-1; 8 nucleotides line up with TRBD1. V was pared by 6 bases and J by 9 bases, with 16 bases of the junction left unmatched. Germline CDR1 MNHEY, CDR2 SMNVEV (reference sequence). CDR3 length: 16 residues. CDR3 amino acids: CASSLNGQGGLGEQFF. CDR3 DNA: TGTGCCAGCAGCCTCAACGGACAGGGTGGGTTGGGTGAGCAGTTCTTC.

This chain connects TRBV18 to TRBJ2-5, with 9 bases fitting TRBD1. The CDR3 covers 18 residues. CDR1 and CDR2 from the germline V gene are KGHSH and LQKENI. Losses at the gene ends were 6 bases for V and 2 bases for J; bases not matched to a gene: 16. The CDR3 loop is CASSPARGQGSQQETQYF. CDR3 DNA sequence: TGTGCCAGCTCGCCGGCACGAGGACAGGGGAGCCAACAAGAGACCCAGTACTTC. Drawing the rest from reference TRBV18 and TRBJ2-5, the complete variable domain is NAGVMQNPRHLVRRRGQEARLRCSPMKGHSHVYWYRQLPEEGLKFMVYLQKENIIDESGMPKERFSAEFPKEGPSILRIQQVVRGDSAAYFCASSPARGQGSQQETQYFGPGTRLLVL.

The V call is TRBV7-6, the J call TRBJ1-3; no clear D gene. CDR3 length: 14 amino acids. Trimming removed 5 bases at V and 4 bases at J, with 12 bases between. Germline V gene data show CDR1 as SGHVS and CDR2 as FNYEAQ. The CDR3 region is CASSLAVSGNTIYF. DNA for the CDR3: TGTGCCAGCAGCCTTGCGGTGTCCGGAAACACCATATATTTT. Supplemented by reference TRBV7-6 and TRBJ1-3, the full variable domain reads GAGVSQSPRYKVTKRGQDVALRCDPISGHVSLYWYRQALGQGPEFLTYFNYEAQQDKSGLPNDRFSAERPEGSISTLTIQRTEQRDSAMYRCASSLAVSGNTIYFGEGSWLTVV.

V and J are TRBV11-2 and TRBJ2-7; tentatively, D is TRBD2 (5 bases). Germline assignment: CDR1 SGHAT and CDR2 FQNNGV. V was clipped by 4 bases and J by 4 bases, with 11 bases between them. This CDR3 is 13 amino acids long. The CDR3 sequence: CASSSGMGYEQYF. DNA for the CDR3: TGTGCCAGCAGCTCGGGGATGGGTTACGAGCAGTACTTC.

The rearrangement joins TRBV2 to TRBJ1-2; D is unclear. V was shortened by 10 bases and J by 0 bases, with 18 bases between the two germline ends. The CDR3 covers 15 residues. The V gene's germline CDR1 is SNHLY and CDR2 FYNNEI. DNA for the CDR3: TGTGCCACCGGCGTGGAGGCTCAAGCTAACTATGGCTACACCTTC. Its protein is CATGVEAQANYGYTF.

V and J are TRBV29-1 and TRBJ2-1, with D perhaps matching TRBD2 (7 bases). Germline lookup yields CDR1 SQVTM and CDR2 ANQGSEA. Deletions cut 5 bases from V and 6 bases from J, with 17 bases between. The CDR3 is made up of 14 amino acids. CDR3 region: CSVRDYQGGNEQFF. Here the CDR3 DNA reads TGCAGCGTTCGGGACTATCAAGGGGGCAATGAGCAGTTCTTC.

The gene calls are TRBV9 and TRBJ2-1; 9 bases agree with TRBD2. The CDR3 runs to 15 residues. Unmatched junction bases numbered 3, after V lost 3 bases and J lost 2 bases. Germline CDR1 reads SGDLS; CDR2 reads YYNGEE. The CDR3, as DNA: TGTGCCAGCAGCGCAGGCGGGAGGGCCTACAATGAGCAGTTCTTC. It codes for CASSAGGRAYNEQFF.

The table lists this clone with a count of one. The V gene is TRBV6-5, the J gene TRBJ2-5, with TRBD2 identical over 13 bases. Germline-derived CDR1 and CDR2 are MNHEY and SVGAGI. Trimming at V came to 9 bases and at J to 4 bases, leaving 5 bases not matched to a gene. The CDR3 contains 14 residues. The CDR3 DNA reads TGTGCCAGTGGACTAGCGGGAGTTGGAGAGACCCAGTACTTC. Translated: CASGLAGVGETQYF.

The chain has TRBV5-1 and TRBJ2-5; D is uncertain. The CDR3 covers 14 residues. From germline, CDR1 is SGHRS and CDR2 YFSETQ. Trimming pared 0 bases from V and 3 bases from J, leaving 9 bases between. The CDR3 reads CASSLVPHEETQYF. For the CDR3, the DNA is TGCGCCAGCAGCTTGGTCCCTCACGAAGAGACCCAGTACTTC.

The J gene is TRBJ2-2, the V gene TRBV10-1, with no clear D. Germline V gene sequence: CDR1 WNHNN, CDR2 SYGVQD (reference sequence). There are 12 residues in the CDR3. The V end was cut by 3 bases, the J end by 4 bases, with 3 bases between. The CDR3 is CASSDPTGELFF. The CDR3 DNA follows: TGCGCCAGCAGTGACCCCACCGGGGAGCTGTTTTTT.